This T cell receptor (beta chain) derives from a study of esophageal squamous cell carcinoma under preoperative chemotherapy. Study-wide points: After paclitaxel-nedaplatin, abundant clones were more likely to contract than amplify.

Time point in this sample: after preoperative PTX-NDP chemotherapy. Preoperative chemotherapy with paclitaxel-nedaplatin was given to patients before surgery. A remark on this clonotype: Its specificity is unknown.

The germline V gene has CDR1 SGHNT and CDR2 YENEEA. CDR3 length: 17 residues. V lost 1 base and J 0 bases, leaving 13 bases between the germline ends. Each CDR3 protein is one row after TCRdb ran MiXCR on the PCR reads. Among 15,000 to 20,000 distinct CDR3 sequences listed, around 45% were seen once. The sample was taken from a patient given preoperative chemotherapy. This receptor was obtained from a human donor with esophageal squamous cell carcinoma. The donor label of this sample is uncertain. This rearrangement joins TRBV11-3 to TRBJ2-1; D possibly corresponds to TRBD2 (5 bases). The CDR3 reads CASSLGPIGSSYNEQFF. CDR3 in DNA: TGTGCCAGCAGCTTAGGTCCTATTGGGAGCTCCTACAATGAGCAGTTCTTC.